A single sample is the source of the 20 T cell receptor beta chains below, sequenced in a study of identical twins. TCRdb analysed the 5' RACE reads with MiXCR anew, one entry per CDR3 protein. The sample consists of roughly 1.6 million distinct CDR3 sequences, under 35% of them appearing once. Sequenced input: cord blood. The source of these receptors is a newborn girl in good health.

This clonotype was found a few times. This rearrangement joins TRBV28 to TRBJ1-2, with TRBD1 as a possible D gene (6 bases). The germline V gene encodes CDR1 MDHEN and CDR2 SYDVKM. V was shortened by 5 bases and J by 4 bases, with 20 bases between the two germline ends. This CDR3 has 16 residues. The CDR3 coding sequence is TGTGCCAGCAGTGCCTTCGGGGGCGCAGGGATCTATGGCTACACCTTC. This gives the protein CASSAFGGAGIYGYTF.

This chain uses TRBV3-1 with TRBJ1-4; D gene uncertain. The CDR3 is 16 amino acids. Germline loops: CDR1 LGHDT, CDR2 YNNKEL (reference sequence). V was clipped by 1 base and J by 0 bases, with 9 bases between them. CDR3 residues: CASSQGYGPTNEKLFF. CDR3 sequence (DNA): TGTGCCAGCAGCCAAGGCTACGGCCCAACTAATGAAAAACTGTTTTTT.

As for this clonotype: The junction shows a germline mismatch at one end, possibly a read error. This chain uses TRBV12-3 or TRBV12-4 with TRBJ2-3, with D tentatively TRBD1 (6 bases). CDR3 length: 14 residues. The CDR3 DNA sequence: TGTGCCATCAGTCTCAGACAGGGCACAGATACGCAGTATTTT. This sequence encodes CAISLRQGTDTQYF.

This clonotype was detected a few times. The V gene is TRBV5-1, the J gene TRBJ2-3; 10 bases map to TRBD2. Germline loops: CDR1 SGHRS, CDR2 YFSETQ. Trimming at V came to 0 bases and at J to 0 bases, leaving 10 bases not matched to a gene. This CDR3 is 19 amino acids long. The CDR3: CASSLDGSGGFSSTDTQYF. As DNA, the CDR3 is TGCGCCAGCAGCTTGGATGGTAGCGGGGGGTTCTCTAGCACAGATACGCAGTATTTT.

This clonotype was seen a few times. This rearrangement joins TRBV12-3 or TRBV12-4 to TRBJ2-5; D perhaps matches TRBD2 (6 bases). The germline V and J ends were trimmed by 5 bases and 5 bases, with 21 bases remaining between them. The CDR3 totals 16 residues. CDR3 residues: CASSSQFGLLRETQYF. The CDR3 DNA follows: TGTGCCAGCAGTAGCCAATTTGGACTACTCCGGGAGACCCAGTACTTC.

V usage is TRBV9 and J usage is TRBJ1-1, with a tentative D call TRBD1 (5 bases). Germline loops: CDR1 SGDLS, CDR2 YYNGEE. This CDR3 contains 14 residues. The germline V and J ends were trimmed by 2 bases and 4 bases, with 12 bases remaining between them. CDR3 loop: CASSVRDWGTEAFF. For the CDR3, the DNA is TGTGCCAGCAGCGTCAGGGATTGGGGCACTGAAGCTTTCTTT.

The rearrangement links TRBV4-1 to TRBJ2-3; TRBD1 might be the D (5 bases). CDR1 and CDR2 (germline): MGHRA, YSYEKL. The CDR3 is 14 residues long. The germline V and J ends were trimmed by 1 base and 6 bases, with 11 bases remaining between them. The CDR3 nucleotides are TGCGCCAGCAGCCAAGGTTTTCGACAGGATACGCAGTATTTT. This encodes CASSQGFRQDTQYF.

This clonotype has a handful of counts. The chain combines TRBV12-3 or TRBV12-4 with TRBJ1-5; 8 nucleotides agree with TRBD1. The CDR3 is made up of 15 amino acids. V dropped 6 bases and J dropped 0; count of bases not matched to a gene: 4. CDR3 sequence (DNA): TGTGCCAGCAGACAGGGGGAGTATAGCAATCAGCCCCAGCATTTT. Residues: CASRQGEYSNQPQHF.

The chain couples TRBV6-6 to TRBJ2-3; TRBD2 might be the D (6 bases). The CDR3 runs 14 residues. CDR1 is MNHNY, CDR2 SVGAGI, per germline (reference sequence). V shed 6 bases and J shed 4 bases, with 14 bases lying between them. The CDR3 nucleotides are TGTGCCAGCAGCCCCCGGGGCGGGGCAGATACGCAGTATTTT. This gives the protein CASSPRGGADTQYF.

The chain combines TRBV29-1 with TRBJ2-5; D assignment may be TRBD1 or TRBD2 (5 bases each). This CDR3 contains 13 residues. Looked up from germline, CDR1 is SQVTM and CDR2 is ANQGSEA. The germline V and J ends were trimmed by 4 bases and 11 bases, with 20 bases remaining between them. CDR3 sequence (DNA): TGCAGCGTTGTGGGGACGGCCTACAATGAGCAGTACTTC. It yields the protein CSVVGTAYNEQYF.

This clonotype was detected only a few times. The V and J genes are TRBV5-1 and TRBJ2-1; tentative D call: TRBD2 (5 bases). V was trimmed by 5 bases and J by 6 bases, leaving 12 bases between them. Germline-derived CDR1 and CDR2 are SGHRS and YFSETQ. This CDR3 is 13 amino acids long. CDR3 loop: CASSGLEGNEQFF. CDR3 nucleotide sequence: TGCGCCAGCAGTGGACTTGAGGGCAATGAGCAGTTCTTC.

V and J are TRBV19 and TRBJ2-2, with TRBD1 identical over 7 bases. The J segment lost 1 base and the V segment lost 5 bases, leaving 1 base of the junction unmatched. Germline-derived CDR1 and CDR2 are LNHDA and SQIVND (reference sequence). This CDR3 contains 14 residues. The chain's CDR3 is CASSGQVNTGELFF. In nucleotides, the CDR3 is TGTGCCAGTAGTGGACAGGTGAACACCGGGGAGCTGTTTTTT.

This clonotype came up many times. The V and J genes are TRBV29-1 and TRBJ2-3; 7 bases agree with TRBD1. After removal of 4 bases from V and 4 bases from J, the junction contained 2 bases not matched to a gene. CDR1 SQVTM and CDR2 ANQGSEA come from the germline V gene. The CDR3 has 12 amino acids. The CDR3 loop is CSVATGADTQYF. The CDR3 region has the DNA TGCAGCGTTGCAACAGGGGCAGATACGCAGTATTTT.

The V gene is TRBV6-6, the J gene TRBJ2-7; 7 bases fit TRBD1. Germline CDR1 is MNHNY and CDR2 is SVGAGI (reference sequence). The J segment lost 9 bases and the V segment lost 2 bases, leaving 7 bases of the junction unmatched. This CDR3 is 13 amino acids long. The CDR3 is CASSYNGQDRQYF. Written as DNA, the CDR3 is TGTGCCAGCAGTTACAACGGACAGGATAGGCAGTACTTC.

The chain recombines TRBV27 with TRBJ2-1, with D perhaps assigned TRBD1 or TRBD2 (9 bases each). From germline, CDR1 is MNHEY and CDR2 SMNVEV (reference sequence). This CDR3 is built from 16 residues. V shed 6 bases and J shed 4 bases, with 19 bases lying between them. CDR3 bases: TGTGCCAGCAGGGACAGGGGACTAGCCCCTTACAATGAGCAGTTCTTC. This encodes CASRDRGLAPYNEQFF.

Here the CDR3 DNA reads TGTGCCAGCAGCTACCGTCGACTAGCGCGAGAGACCCAGTTCTTC. Residues: CASSYRRLARETQFF. The gene calls are TRBV7-9 and TRBJ2-1, with 8 bases that match TRBD2. Per the germline V gene, CDR1 is SEHNR and CDR2 is FQNEAQ (reference sequence). Trimming removed 4 bases from V and 13 bases from J; junction bases left unmatched: 15. The CDR3 loop spans 15 amino acids.

V gene TRBV10-3 combines with J gene TRBJ1-2; D gene uncertain. Trimming removed 3 bases at V and 3 bases at J, with 8 bases between. CDR1 ENHRY and CDR2 SYGVKD come from the germline V gene. The CDR3 totals 13 residues. The CDR3 region is CAISEGSYYGYTF. The CDR3 DNA sequence: TGTGCCATCAGTGAAGGTAGTTACTATGGCTACACCTTC.

This clonotype was recorded a few times. The V gene is TRBV5-6, the J gene TRBJ2-4; D remains ambiguous. Gene TRBJ2-7 matches the end of the DNA better, so the J call may be wrong. The CDR3 spans 14 residues. Germline loops: CDR1 SGHDT, CDR2 YYEEEE. The CDR3 loop reads CASSFWGFKYEQYF. CDR3 sequence (DNA): TGTGCCAGCAGCTTTTGGGGTTTTAAGTACGAGCAGTACTTC.

This clonotype was counted at least ten times. The chain recombines TRBV28 with TRBJ2-1; D is undetermined. The germline CDR1 and CDR2 sequences are MDHEN and SYDVKM. CDR3 size: 12 residues. V shed 6 bases and J shed 4 bases, with 7 bases lying between them. CDR3 nucleotide sequence: TGTGCCAGCAGCCCCATTTACAATGAGCAGTTCTTC. Encoded protein: CASSPIYNEQFF.

The chain carries TRBV5-1 and TRBJ2-2; perhaps TRBD2 as D (7 bases). CDR3 size: 15 residues. Trimming left V 1 base short and J 5 bases short, with 12 bases between. Per germline, CDR1 SGHRS and CDR2 YFSETQ. In DNA, the CDR3 is TGCGCCAGCAGCTTGAGAGGGGGGGCAACCGGGGAGCTGTTTTTT. Its protein is CASSLRGGATGELFF.